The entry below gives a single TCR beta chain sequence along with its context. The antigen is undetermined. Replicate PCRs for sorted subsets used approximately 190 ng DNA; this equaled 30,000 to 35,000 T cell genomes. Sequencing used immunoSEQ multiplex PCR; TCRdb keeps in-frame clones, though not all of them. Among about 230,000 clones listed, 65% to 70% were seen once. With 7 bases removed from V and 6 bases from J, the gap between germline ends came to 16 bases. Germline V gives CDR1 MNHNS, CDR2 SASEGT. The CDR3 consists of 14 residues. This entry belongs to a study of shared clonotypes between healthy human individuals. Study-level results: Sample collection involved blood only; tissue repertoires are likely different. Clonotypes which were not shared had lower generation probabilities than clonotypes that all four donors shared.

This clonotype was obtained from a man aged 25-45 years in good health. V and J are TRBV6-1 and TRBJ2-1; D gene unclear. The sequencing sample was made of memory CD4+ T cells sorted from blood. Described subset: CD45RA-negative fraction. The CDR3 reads CASIALNSGNEQFF. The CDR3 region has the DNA TGTGCCAGCATCGCCCTGAACTCCGGCAATGAGCAGTTCTTC.